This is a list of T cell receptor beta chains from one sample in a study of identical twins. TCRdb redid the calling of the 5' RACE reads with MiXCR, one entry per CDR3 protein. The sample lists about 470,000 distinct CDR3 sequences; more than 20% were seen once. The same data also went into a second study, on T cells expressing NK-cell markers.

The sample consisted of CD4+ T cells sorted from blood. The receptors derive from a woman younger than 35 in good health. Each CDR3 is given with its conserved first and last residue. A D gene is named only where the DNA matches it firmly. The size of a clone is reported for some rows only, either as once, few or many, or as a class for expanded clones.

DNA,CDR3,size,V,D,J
TGTGCCAGCTTATCCGGGACTCGAAGGGAGACCCAGTACTTC,CASLSGTRRETQYF,NA,TRBV13,NA,TRBJ2-5
TGCAGCGTCGCGTGGAGGACAGTACAAAATGAGCAGTACTTC,CSVAWRTVQNEQYF,few,TRBV29-1,NA,TRBJ2-7
TGTGCCAGCAGCTCCCTAACAGGGGAGGGCTACACCTTC,CASSSLTGEGYTF,NA,TRBV11-2,TRBD1,TRBJ1-2
TGTGCCGGCAGTCTCCGACGGGGAGATACGCAGTATTTT,CAGSLRRGDTQYF,few,TRBV6-1,NA,TRBJ2-3
TGTGCCAGCAGCCCCCCCGCCGGCGGCACCGGGGAGCTGTTTTTT,CASSPPAGGTGELFF,NA,TRBV7-2,NA,TRBJ2-2
TGCAGTGCTAGAGAAGTCGGCCGTACCTGGGTCGAGCAGTACTTC,CSAREVGRTWVEQYF,many,TRBV20-1,NA,TRBJ2-7
TGTGCCTGGAGTGTAGTGAGAGGGCCACGAGAGCAGTACTTC,CAWSVVRGPREQYF,NA,TRBV30,NA,TRBJ2-7
TGCAGCGTGATAGTCGGTAGCAATCGGCCCCAGCATTTT,CSVIVGSNRPQHF,NA,TRBV29-1,NA,TRBJ1-5
TGCGCCAGCAGCGCGGACGGAAGTAATGAAAAACTGTTTTTT,CASSADGSNEKLFF,few,TRBV5-1,NA,TRBJ1-4
TGCAGTGCTACAAAGACTAGAACCGAGACCCAGTACTTC,CSATKTRTETQYF,few,TRBV20-1,NA,TRBJ2-5
TGCAGCGGGCGACTAGACACAGATACGCAGTATTTT,CSGRLDTDTQYF,NA,TRBV29-1,NA,TRBJ2-3
TGTGCCAGCAGCTCTCAGCGGGGGGGGAGGACGCAGTATTTT,CASSSQRGGRTQYF,NA,TRBV7-2,TRBD2,TRBJ2-3
TGTGCCAGCAGTTATCTAGCGGGACGTTCGGAGACCCAGTACTTC,CASSYLAGRSETQYF,few,TRBV6-5,TRBD2,TRBJ2-5
TGTGCCAGCAGCCAAGGAACTAGCGGGACCTACAATGAGCAGTTCTTC,CASSQGTSGTYNEQFF,many,TRBV3-1,TRBD2,TRBJ2-1
TGTGCCAGCAGCATTTCCGGGACTAGCAATGAGCAGTTCTTC,CASSISGTSNEQFF,NA,TRBV7-2,TRBD2,TRBJ2-1
TGCGCCAGCAGCCCGACGGGACTAGCGGGCACAGATACGCAGTATTTT,CASSPTGLAGTDTQYF,few,TRBV4-1,TRBD2,TRBJ2-3
TGCGCCAGCAGTGACTCCTCGGAGCCTGATACGCAGTATTTT,CASSDSSEPDTQYF,NA,TRBV10-2,NA,TRBJ2-3
TGCGCCAGCAGCTTGGCCCCTAGCGGGAGTGGGAATGAGCAGTTCTTC,CASSLAPSGSGNEQFF,once,TRBV5-1,TRBD2,TRBJ2-1
TGTGCCAGCAGGCGACAGGGCAGGGCTTTCTTT,CASRRQGRAFF,few,TRBV27,TRBD1,TRBJ1-1
TGTGCCAGCAGCTCTAACCGGGCCCGGTCAGAACGACTGTTTTTT,CASSSNRARSERLFF,few,TRBV7-9,NA,TRBJ1-4
TGTGCCGCGACGGGCCGGGAGGGCCAAAATGAGCAGTTCTTC,CAATGREGQNEQFF,few,TRBV30,TRBD2,TRBJ2-1
TGCAGCGCCTCGCTAGCGGACTTCACAGATACGCAGTATTTT,CSASLADFTDTQYF,NA,TRBV29-1,TRBD2,TRBJ2-3
TGTGCCAGCAGCTTAAGGGGACTAGCTTTTTACAATGAGCAGTTCTTC,CASSLRGLAFYNEQFF,NA,TRBV6-2/TRBV6-3,TRBD2,TRBJ2-1
TGTGCCAGCAGTTACTCGCGAGGGACGAACACTGAAGCTTTCTTT,CASSYSRGTNTEAFF,NA,TRBV6-5,NA,TRBJ1-1
TGTGCCAGCAGCTTTCCCATGACCGTATCCTATGGCTACACCTTC,CASSFPMTVSYGYTF,few,TRBV7-9,NA,TRBJ1-2
TGTGCCAGCAATTTAGCGGGGGGGACCTACGAGCAGTACTTC,CASNLAGGTYEQYF,once,TRBV12-3/TRBV12-4,TRBD2,TRBJ2-7
TGTGCCAGCAGTGAAGACCACGGAAGGGCCAAAAACATTCAGTACTTC,CASSEDHGRAKNIQYF,NA,TRBV6-4,NA,TRBJ2-4
TGTGCCAGCAGCTTAATCGCCGGCAATTCCTACGAGCAGTACTTC,CASSLIAGNSYEQYF,NA,TRBV7-2,NA,TRBJ2-7
TGTGCCAGCAGCATCCTACTAGCGGGGGGGTACAATGAGCAGTTCTTC,CASSILLAGGYNEQFF,many,TRBV11-2,TRBD2,TRBJ2-1
TGTGCCAACACCAGAGCAGGTTCCTACGAGCAGTACTTC,CANTRAGSYEQYF,NA,TRBV25-1,NA,TRBJ2-7